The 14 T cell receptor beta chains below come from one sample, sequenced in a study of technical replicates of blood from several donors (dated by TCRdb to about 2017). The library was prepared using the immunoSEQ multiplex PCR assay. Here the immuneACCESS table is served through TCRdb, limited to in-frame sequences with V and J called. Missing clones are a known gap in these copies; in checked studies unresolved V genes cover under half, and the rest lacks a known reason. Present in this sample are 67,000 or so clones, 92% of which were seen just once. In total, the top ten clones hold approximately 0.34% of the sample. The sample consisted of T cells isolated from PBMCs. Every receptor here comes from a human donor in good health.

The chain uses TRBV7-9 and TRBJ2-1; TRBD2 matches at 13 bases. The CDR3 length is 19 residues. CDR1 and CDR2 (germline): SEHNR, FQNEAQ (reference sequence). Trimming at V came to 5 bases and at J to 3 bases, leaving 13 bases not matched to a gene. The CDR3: CASSPRTSGSPVIYNEQFF. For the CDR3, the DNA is TGTGCCAGCAGCCCGAGGACTAGCGGGAGCCCGGTAATCTACAATGAGCAGTTCTTC.

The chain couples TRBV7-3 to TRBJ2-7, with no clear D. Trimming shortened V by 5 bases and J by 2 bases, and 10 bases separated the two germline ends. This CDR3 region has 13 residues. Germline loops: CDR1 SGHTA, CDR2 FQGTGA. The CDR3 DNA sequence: TGTGCCAGCAGCACTCAGGTTACCTACGAGCAGTACTTC. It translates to CASSTQVTYEQYF.

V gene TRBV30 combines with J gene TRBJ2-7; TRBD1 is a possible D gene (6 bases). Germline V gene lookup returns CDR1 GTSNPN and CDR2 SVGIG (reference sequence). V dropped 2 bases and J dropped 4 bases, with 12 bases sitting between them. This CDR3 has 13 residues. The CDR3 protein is CAWSTGQLYEQYF. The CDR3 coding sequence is TGTGCCTGGAGTACTGGACAGCTATACGAGCAGTACTTC.

Here the CDR3 DNA reads TGCGCCAGCAGCTTAAGCTCTCCCTACGAGCAGTACTTC. Protein product: CASSLSSPYEQYF. V is TRBV5-1 and J is TRBJ2-7; D uncertain. Germline lookup yields CDR1 SGHRS and CDR2 YFSETQ. The length of the CDR3 is 13 residues. Deletions cut 2 bases from V and 2 bases from J, with 8 bases between.

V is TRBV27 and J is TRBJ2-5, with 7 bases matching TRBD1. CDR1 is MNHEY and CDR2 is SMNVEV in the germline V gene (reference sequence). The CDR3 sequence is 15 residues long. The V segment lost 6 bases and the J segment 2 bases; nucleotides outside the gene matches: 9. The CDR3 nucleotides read TGTGCCAGCAGGCCTACCGGGACAGCTCAAGAGACCCAGTACTTC. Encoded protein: CASRPTGTAQETQYF.

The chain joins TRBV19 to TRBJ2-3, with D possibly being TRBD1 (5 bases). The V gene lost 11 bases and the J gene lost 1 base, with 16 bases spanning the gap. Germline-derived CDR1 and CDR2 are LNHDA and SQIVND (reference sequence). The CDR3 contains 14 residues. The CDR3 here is CASTEAPGTDTQYF. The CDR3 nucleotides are TGTGCCTCGACAGAGGCCCCTGGCACAGATACGCAGTATTTT.

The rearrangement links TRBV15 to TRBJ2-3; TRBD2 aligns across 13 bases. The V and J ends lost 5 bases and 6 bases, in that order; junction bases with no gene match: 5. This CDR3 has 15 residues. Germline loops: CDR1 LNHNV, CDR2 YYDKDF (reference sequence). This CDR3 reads CATSRTSGSLDTQYF. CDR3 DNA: TGTGCCACCAGCCGGACTAGCGGGAGTCTGGATACGCAGTATTTT.

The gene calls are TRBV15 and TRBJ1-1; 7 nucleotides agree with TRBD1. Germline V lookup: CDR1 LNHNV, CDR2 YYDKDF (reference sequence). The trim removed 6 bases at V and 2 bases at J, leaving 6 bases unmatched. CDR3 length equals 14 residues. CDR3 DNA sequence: TGTGCCACCAGGACGACAGGGATTAACACTGAAGCTTTCTTT. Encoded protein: CATRTTGINTEAFF.

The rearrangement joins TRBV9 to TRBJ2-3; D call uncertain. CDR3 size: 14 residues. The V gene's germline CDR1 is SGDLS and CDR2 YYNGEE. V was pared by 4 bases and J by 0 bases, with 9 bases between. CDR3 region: CASSLVQSTDTQYF. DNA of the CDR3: TGTGCCAGCAGCCTCGTCCAGAGCACAGATACGCAGTATTTT.

CDR3 DNA sequence: TGTGCCAGCTCCCAATCCCAGACAGAGAACTATGGCTACACCTTC. Its protein product is CASSQSQTENYGYTF. The rearrangement joins TRBV18 to TRBJ1-2; perhaps TRBD1 as D (5 bases). Per the germline V gene, CDR1 is KGHSH and CDR2 is LQKENI. Deletions cut 6 bases from V and 2 bases from J, with 16 bases between. CDR3 length: 15 residues.

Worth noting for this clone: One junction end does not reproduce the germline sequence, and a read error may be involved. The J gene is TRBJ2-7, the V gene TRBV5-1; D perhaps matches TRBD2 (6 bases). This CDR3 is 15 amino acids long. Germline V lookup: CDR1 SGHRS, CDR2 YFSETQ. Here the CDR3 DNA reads TGCACCAGCAGCTTGGGAGGCCTTGCCTCGGAGGAGCAGTACTTC. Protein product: CTSSLGGLASEEQYF.

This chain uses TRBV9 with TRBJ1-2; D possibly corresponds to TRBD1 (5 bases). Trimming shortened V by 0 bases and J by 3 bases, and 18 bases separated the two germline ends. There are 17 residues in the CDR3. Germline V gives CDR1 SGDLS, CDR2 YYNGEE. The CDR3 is CASSVARDSGGYYGYTF. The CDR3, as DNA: TGTGCCAGCAGCGTAGCCCGGGACTCAGGAGGTTACTATGGCTACACCTTC.

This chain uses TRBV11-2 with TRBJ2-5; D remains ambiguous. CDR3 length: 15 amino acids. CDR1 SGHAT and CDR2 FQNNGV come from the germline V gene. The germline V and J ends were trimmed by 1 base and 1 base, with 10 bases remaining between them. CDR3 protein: CASSLVPGPQETQYF. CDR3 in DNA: TGTGCCAGCAGCTTAGTTCCGGGTCCCCAAGAGACCCAGTACTTC.

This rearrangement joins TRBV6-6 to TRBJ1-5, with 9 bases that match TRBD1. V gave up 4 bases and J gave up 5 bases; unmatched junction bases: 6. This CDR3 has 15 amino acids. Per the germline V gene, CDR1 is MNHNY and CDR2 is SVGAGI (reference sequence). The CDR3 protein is CASSWGQGGDQPQHF. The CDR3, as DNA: TGTGCCAGCAGTTGGGGACAGGGTGGCGATCAGCCCCAGCATTTT.